The sequence of this TCR beta chain was determined in a study of T cells in Graves' hyperthyroidism and ophthalmopathy. Researchers took RNA transcripts and amplified the TCR beta CDR3 regions from them. TCR CDR3 underwent first-round RT-PCR with the HTBI primer set. TCRdb re-derived calls from the multiplex PCR reads in MiXCR, one entry per CDR3 protein. The sample shows under 400,000 distinct CDR3 sequences, 20% to 30% of them seen only once. CDR1 and CDR2 (germline): MNHNS, SASEGT. The ends lost 6 bases at V and 1 base at J; junction bases unmatched: 6. The length of the CDR3 is 15 residues. The study left out patients who had uncontrolled infection, other autoimmune disease, pregnancy or lactation. From more than 9.5 ml of fresh peripheral blood, PBMCs were isolated. General observations from the study: The model's output predicted ophthalmopathy at a median of around 7 months prior to onset.

In the case of this clonotype: Its antigen is as yet unknown.

The sample consisted of blood. This clonotype was sampled from a man aged 45 to 65 with Graves' hyperthyroidism. The chain carries TRBV6-1 and TRBJ2-3, with 8 positions matching TRBD2. The CDR3 DNA sequence: TGTGCCAGCAGCGCGGGGGGCGGGGGCACAGATACGCAGTATTTT. Amino acids: CASSAGGGGTDTQYF.